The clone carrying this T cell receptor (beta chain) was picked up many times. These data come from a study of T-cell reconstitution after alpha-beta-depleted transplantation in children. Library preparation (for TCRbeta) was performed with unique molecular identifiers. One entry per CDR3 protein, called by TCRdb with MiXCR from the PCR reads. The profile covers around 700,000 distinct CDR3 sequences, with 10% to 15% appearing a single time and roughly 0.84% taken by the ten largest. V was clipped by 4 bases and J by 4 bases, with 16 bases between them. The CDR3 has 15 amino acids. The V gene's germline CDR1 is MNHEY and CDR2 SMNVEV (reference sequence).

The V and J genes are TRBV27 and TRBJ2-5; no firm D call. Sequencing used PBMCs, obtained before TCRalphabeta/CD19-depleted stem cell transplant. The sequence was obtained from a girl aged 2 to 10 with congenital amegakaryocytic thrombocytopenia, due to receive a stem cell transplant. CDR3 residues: CASSSGPARVETQYF. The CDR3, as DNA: TGTGCCAGCAGTTCCGGGCCAGCTCGGGTAGAGACCCAGTACTTC.